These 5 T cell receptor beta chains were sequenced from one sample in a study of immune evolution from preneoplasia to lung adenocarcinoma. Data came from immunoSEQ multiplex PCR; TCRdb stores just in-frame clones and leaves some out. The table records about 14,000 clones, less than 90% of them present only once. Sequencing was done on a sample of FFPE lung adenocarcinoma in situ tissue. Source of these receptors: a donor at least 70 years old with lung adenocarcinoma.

The CDR3 DNA sequence: TGTGCCACCTCCGCGGGGGACTTGAATTTGGAGTCTTTCTTT. This gives the protein CATSAGDLNLESFF. J is TRBJ1-1 and V is TRBV10-3; possibly TRBD1 for D (5 bases). Germline CDR1 and CDR2: ENHRY and SYGVKD. Trimming left V 10 bases short and J 12 bases short, with 27 bases between. This CDR3 is built from 14 residues.

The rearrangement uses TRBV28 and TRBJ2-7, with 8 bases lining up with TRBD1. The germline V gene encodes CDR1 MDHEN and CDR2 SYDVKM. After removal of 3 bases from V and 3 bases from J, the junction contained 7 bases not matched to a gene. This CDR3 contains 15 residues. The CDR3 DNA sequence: TGTGCCAGCAGTTTGCGGACAGGGTTAGTCTACGAGCAGTACTTC. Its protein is CASSLRTGLVYEQYF.

The CDR3 nucleotides read TGTGCCAGCAGCTTAATCCGAGCTAGAGTGGAGACCCAGTACTTC. This gives the protein CASSLIRARVETQYF. The V call is TRBV7-8, the J call TRBJ2-5; D not certain. From germline, CDR1 is SGHVS and CDR2 FQNEAQ. The CDR3 has 15 amino acids. Trimming cost V 2 bases and J 5 bases, with 15 bases left between them.

This CDR3 reads CATGAPSNSNQPQHF. DNA for the CDR3: TGTGCCACCGGGGCCCCATCTAATAGCAATCAGCCCCAGCATTTT. The chain uses TRBV6-1 and TRBJ1-5; TRBD1 is a possible D gene (5 bases). The CDR3 covers 15 residues. Germline V gene data show CDR1 as MNHNS and CDR2 as SASEGT. V shed 10 bases and J shed 0 bases, with 16 bases lying between them.

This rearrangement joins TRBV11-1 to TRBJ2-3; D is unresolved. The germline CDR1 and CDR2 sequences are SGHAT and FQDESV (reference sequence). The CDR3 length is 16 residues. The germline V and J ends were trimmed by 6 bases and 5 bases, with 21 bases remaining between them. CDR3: CASSSHRTPIKDTQYF. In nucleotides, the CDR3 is TGTGCCAGCAGTTCCCACCGGACCCCCATAAAAGATACGCAGTATTTT.